The clone carrying this TCR beta chain occurred a few times. This specimen comes from a study of regulatory T cells in long-lasting Graves disease. With iRepertoire HTBI primers and Arm-PCR of CDR3 regions, TCR beta libraries were built. TCRdb analysed the multiplex PCR reads with MiXCR anew, one entry per CDR3 protein. The table has hundreds of thousands of distinct CDR3 sequences, 12% seen once. Trimming pared 6 bases from V and 8 bases from J, leaving 14 bases between. CDR1 and CDR2 from the germline V gene are LNHNV and YYDKDF (reference sequence). This CDR3 contains 13 residues. The time point: newly diagnosed GD, antithyroid drugs for less than 3 months. The TCR library used RNA extracted from PBMCs. Patients came from an endocrinology department in Xi'an, China. Separately, the same data were catalogued under a study of T cells in Graves' hyperthyroidism and ophthalmopathy.

The material sequenced was peripheral blood mononuclear cells (PBMCs), taken at new diagnosis, from a patient treated with antithyroid drugs. The receptor comes from a woman aged 25 to 39 with Graves disease. V and J are TRBV15 and TRBJ2-1; D unresolved. DNA of the CDR3: TGTGCCACCAGTCAGCTAGGAAGGTATGAGCAGTTCTTC. As protein: CATSQLGRYEQFF.